These 22 T cell receptor beta chains originate from one sample sequenced in a study of T cells after yellow fever vaccination (dated by TCRdb to between 2018 and 2020). Libraries were prepared through 5' RACE. The listed sequencing device is Illumina HiSeq 2500. In TCRdb, the public reads were trimmed at Q25 with fastp and aligned with MiXCR, with productive beta chains retained. Every CDR3 protein is listed once, alongside the most common genes and DNA of its rows. The table for this sample lists roughly 520,000 distinct CDR3 sequences; about a fifth of them were counted only once. Of the sample, less than 20% falls within the top ten clones. This sample's treatment or condition label indicates: live attenuated yellow fever vaccine strain. Sequencing was performed on PBMCs, taken about 21 days after the first yellow fever vaccination. The receptors come from a man younger than 35 who received the YFV17D yellow fever vaccine.

This clonotype was seen only a few times. The rearrangement joins TRBV5-1 to TRBJ2-1; TRBD2 matches at 9 bases. The CDR3 runs 15 residues. Germline V gene lookup returns CDR1 SGHRS and CDR2 YFSETQ. The junction had 6 bases not matched to a gene; V was cut back by 0 bases and J by 8 bases. The CDR3 nucleotides are TGCGCCAGCAGCTTGGTGCGGGGGGGCCGATATGAGCAGTTCTTC. It translates to CASSLVRGGRYEQFF.

This clonotype was counted ten times or more. This rearrangement joins TRBV5-1 to TRBJ2-2, with unresolved D. Germline lookup yields CDR1 SGHRS and CDR2 YFSETQ. The V end lost 0 bases, the J end lost 5 bases, and 5 bases lay between the germline ends. The CDR3 extends over 13 amino acids. The CDR3 region is CASSLVGTGELFF. The CDR3 nucleotides read TGCGCCAGCAGCTTGGTTGGGACCGGGGAGCTGTTTTTT.

V and J are TRBV28 and TRBJ2-5, with TRBD1 matching 8 bases. Germline-derived CDR1 and CDR2 are MDHEN and SYDVKM. The CDR3 contains 16 residues. Losses at the gene ends were 5 bases for V and 4 bases for J; bases not matched to a gene: 12. The CDR3 reads CASSLTGQGWGETQYF. The DNA of the CDR3 is TGTGCCAGCAGTCTCACCGGACAGGGCTGGGGAGAGACCCAGTACTTC. Full variable domain (missing parts from reference TRBV28 and TRBJ2-5): DVKVTQSSRYLVKRTGEKVFLECVQDMDHENMFWYRQDPGLGLRLIYFSYDVKMKEKGDIPEGYSVSREKKERFSLILESASTNQTSMYLCASSLTGQGWGETQYFGPGTRLLVL.

The chain couples TRBV2 to TRBJ2-5; 7 bases are shared with TRBD2. Germline loops: CDR1 SNHLY, CDR2 FYNNEI. Unmatched junction bases numbered 3, after V lost 3 bases and J lost 2 bases. The CDR3 is 14 residues long. The DNA of the CDR3 is TGTGCCAGCAGTGAGGGGAGGGGACAAGAGACCCAGTACTTC. This sequence encodes CASSEGRGQETQYF.

The chain joins TRBV11-2 to TRBJ2-3; D is unresolved. The V gene lost 0 bases and the J gene lost 2 bases, with 12 bases spanning the gap. This CDR3 is built from 16 residues. The germline V gene encodes CDR1 SGHAT and CDR2 FQNNGV. The CDR3 is CASSLDRQLPTDTQYF. The CDR3 bases are TGTGCCAGCAGCTTAGATCGTCAGCTACCCACAGATACGCAGTATTTT.

This clonotype came up a few times. The chain couples TRBV10-3 to TRBJ1-6; a weak D match, TRBD1 (6 bases). V lost 0 bases, J lost 1 base, and 7 bases lay in between. This CDR3 contains 16 residues. The germline gives CDR1 ENHRY, CDR2 SYGVKD. CDR3 DNA sequence: TGTGCCATCAGTGAGTCAGGGGGGTCCTATAATTCACCCCTCCACTTT. It encodes CAISESGGSYNSPLHF.

The rearrangement uses TRBV5-1 and TRBJ1-6; 8 nucleotides line up with TRBD1. CDR3 length: 16 amino acids. The germline CDR1 and CDR2 sequences are SGHRS and YFSETQ. V lost 1 base and J lost 7; bases outside the gene matches: 7. In nucleotides, the CDR3 is TGCGCCAGCAGCTTGTTCCCGGGACAGGCCAATTCACCCCTCCACTTT. It codes for CASSLFPGQANSPLHF.

This chain links TRBV28 with TRBJ2-3; 8 bases map to TRBD2. The V segment lost 5 bases and the J segment 0 bases; nucleotides outside the gene matches: 7. The CDR3 extends over 16 amino acids. From germline, CDR1 is MDHEN and CDR2 SYDVKM. CDR3 sequence (DNA): TGTGCCAGCAGTATTTTAGCGGGGACCAGCACAGATACGCAGTATTTT. Protein sequence: CASSILAGTSTDTQYF. Looking up the rest from reference TRBV28 and TRBJ2-3 gives the full variable domain: DVKVTQSSRYLVKRTGEKVFLECVQDMDHENMFWYRQDPGLGLRLIYFSYDVKMKEKGDIPEGYSVSREKKERFSLILESASTNQTSMYLCASSILAGTSTDTQYFGPGTRLTVL.

This chain uses TRBV5-6 with TRBJ2-3; 9 bases are shared with TRBD2. The CDR3 contains 18 residues. V lost 0 bases and J lost 0; bases outside the gene matches: 8. Germline CDR1 reads SGHDT; CDR2 reads YYEEEE. The CDR3, as DNA: TGTGCCAGCAGCTTGGCCGAATTCACTAGCGGGAGCACAGATACGCAGTATTTT. Translation: CASSLAEFTSGSTDTQYF.

This clonotype was detected many times. The rearrangement joins TRBV20-1 to TRBJ2-2; D is possibly TRBD1 (5 bases). The V gene's germline CDR1 is DFQATT and CDR2 SNEGSKA (reference sequence). The CDR3 length is 15 residues. V was cut by 3 bases and J by 1 base, with 12 bases left in between. CDR3 bases: TGCAGTGCTAGTAGGGGCGTGGGGAACACCGGGGAGCTGTTTTTT. The encoded protein is CSASRGVGNTGELFF.

The chain is built from TRBV6-5 and TRBJ2-5; D possibly corresponds to TRBD2 (5 bases). The CDR3 has 18 amino acids. Per the germline V gene, CDR1 is MNHEY and CDR2 is SVGAGI. V was shortened by 0 bases and J by 0 bases, with 17 bases between the two germline ends. For the CDR3, the DNA is TGTGCCAGCAGTTACTCAGACTCTTACTCGGGGTACCAAGAGACCCAGTACTTC. Translating it yields CASSYSDSYSGYQETQYF.

This chain joins TRBV5-8 and TRBJ2-3; D may be TRBD1 (5 bases). CDR1 is SGHTS, CDR2 YDEGEE, per germline. The V and J ends lost 1 base and 3 bases respectively, with 15 bases between them. The CDR3 contains 16 residues. CDR3 DNA: TGTGCCAGCAGCTTGAATGGGGCAGGGTTGACAGATACGCAGTATTTT. Protein: CASSLNGAGLTDTQYF.

In this sample, this clonotype turned up many times. V is TRBV12-3 or TRBV12-4 and J is TRBJ2-3, with a weak D call TRBD2 (5 bases). This CDR3 contains 14 residues. V was pared by 0 bases and J by 4 bases, with 8 bases between. The CDR3 nucleotides read TGTGCCAGCAGTTTAGCCGGGGTGGCAGATACGCAGTATTTT. The encoded protein is CASSLAGVADTQYF.

This clonotype was observed at least ten times. The rearrangement joins TRBV12-3 or TRBV12-4 to TRBJ2-7; weak D call: TRBD1 (6 bases). The V end lost 4 bases, the J end lost 4 bases, and 14 bases lay between the germline ends. The CDR3 length is 14 residues. The DNA for the CDR3 is TGTGCCAGCAGTTGGGGCGACAGGCAGTACGAGCAGTACTTC. Residues: CASSWGDRQYEQYF.

The chain is built from TRBV11-2 and TRBJ2-5; a weak D match, TRBD2 (5 bases). From germline, CDR1 is SGHAT and CDR2 FQNNGV. This CDR3 region has 14 residues. V was shortened by 1 base and J by 3 bases, with 9 bases between the two germline ends. In DNA form, the CDR3 reads TGTGCCAGCAGCTTAGCACAGAGGGAAGAGACCCAGTACTTC. This sequence encodes CASSLAQREETQYF.

The V gene is TRBV4-2, the J gene TRBJ1-4; no clear D. Looked up from germline, CDR1 is LGHNA and CDR2 is YNFKEQ. Trimming took 0 bases from V and 5 from J, leaving 7 bases between them. CDR3 length equals 14 residues. Here the CDR3 reads CASSQDMANEKLFF. CDR3 nucleotides: TGTGCCAGCAGCCAAGATATGGCCAATGAAAAACTGTTTTTT.

The V and J genes are TRBV19 and TRBJ2-1, with TRBD1 matching 8 bases. V shed 5 bases and J 9 bases; nucleotides not matched to a gene: 6. Germline V gene sequence: CDR1 LNHDA, CDR2 SQIVND (reference sequence). The CDR3 covers 13 residues. Here the CDR3 reads CASSLGQAAEQFF. CDR3 DNA sequence: TGTGCCAGTAGTTTGGGACAGGCGGCTGAGCAGTTCTTC.

This clonotype was observed a few times. The chain has TRBV13 and TRBJ2-1, with 7 bases that match TRBD2. After removal of 3 bases from V and 5 bases from J, the junction contained 10 bases not matched to a gene. The length of the CDR3 is 16 residues. Germline V gene lookup returns CDR1 PRHDT and CDR2 FYEKMQ (reference sequence). Here the CDR3 reads CASSFLPGLRNNEQFF. The CDR3 coding sequence is TGTGCCAGCAGCTTCCTCCCGGGACTACGGAACAATGAGCAGTTCTTC. The full variable domain, its missing parts supplied by reference TRBV13 and TRBJ2-1, is AAGVIQSPRHLIKEKRETATLKCYPIPRHDTVYWYQQGPGQDPQFLISFYEKMQSDKGSIPDRFSAQQFSDYHSELNMSSLELGDSALYFCASSFLPGLRNNEQFFGPGTRLTVL.

The chain combines TRBV10-3 with TRBJ1-1; no clear D gene. This CDR3 is 13 amino acids long. With 2 bases removed from V and 5 bases from J, the gap between germline ends came to 9 bases. Germline CDR1 is ENHRY and CDR2 is SYGVKD. The CDR3 region is CAISELGETEAFF. The CDR3 DNA reads as TGTGCCATCAGTGAGCTTGGGGAAACTGAAGCTTTCTTT.

V usage is TRBV12-3 or TRBV12-4 and J usage is TRBJ1-1, with no clear D. V dropped 5 bases and J dropped 10 bases, with 17 bases sitting between them. The length of the CDR3 is 13 residues. The CDR3 sequence is CASSRNVPEGAFF. The CDR3, as DNA: TGTGCCAGCAGTCGAAACGTACCGGAGGGAGCTTTCTTT.

The rearrangement uses TRBV24-1 and TRBJ2-3; D gene ambiguous. The germline gives CDR1 KGHDR, CDR2 SFDVKD. V lost 5 bases and J lost 2, with 7 bases in between. The CDR3 consists of 13 residues. CDR3 residues: CATSASFTDTQYF. CDR3 DNA: TGTGCCACCAGTGCCTCCTTCACAGATACGCAGTATTTT.

This clonotype was seen more than once but under ten times. The chain is built from TRBV3-1 and TRBJ2-3; D is undetermined. CDR1 and CDR2 from the germline V gene are LGHDT and YNNKEL (reference sequence). The ends were cut back, 1 base at V and 1 base at J, with 6 bases in the middle. The CDR3 spans 14 residues. The CDR3 reads CASSQVGGTDTQYF. The CDR3 DNA sequence: TGTGCCAGCAGCCAAGTTGGGGGCACAGATACGCAGTATTTT.